This T cell receptor beta chain was found in a study of technical replicates of blood from several donors (dated by TCRdb to the late 2010s). Library preparation employed the immunoSEQ multiplex PCR assay. Held by TCRdb, this immuneACCESS table contains in-frame sequences only and omits some clones. Under half of the omission traces to an unresolved V gene where checked; the cause of the rest is unknown. Across this sample there are some 73,000 clones, with around nine tenths seen only once. The ten largest clones add up to about 4.5% of the sample. The CDR3 spans 14 residues, from the cysteine through the phenylalanine. Only the CDR3 DNA stays, 42 bases, in frame from base 1. The germline V gene gives CDR1 as SGHTA and CDR2 as FQGNSA. After removal of 6 bases from V and 4 bases from J, the junction retains 6 bases not matched to a gene. For this clone: What this receptor recognizes is not known. Base qualities are not at hand, and no much larger clone is one base apart.

The sequence was obtained from a human donor in good health. Some clones in this sample may be carry-over from other donors' samples. The sample taken for sequencing was PBMCs. The chain was built from TRBV7-2 and TRBJ1-3, and 7 junction bases match TRBD1. The CDR3 region has the sequence CASRPTGIGNTIYF. The nucleotide sequence reads TGTGCCAGCAGACCGACAGGGATAGGAAACACCATATATTTT.